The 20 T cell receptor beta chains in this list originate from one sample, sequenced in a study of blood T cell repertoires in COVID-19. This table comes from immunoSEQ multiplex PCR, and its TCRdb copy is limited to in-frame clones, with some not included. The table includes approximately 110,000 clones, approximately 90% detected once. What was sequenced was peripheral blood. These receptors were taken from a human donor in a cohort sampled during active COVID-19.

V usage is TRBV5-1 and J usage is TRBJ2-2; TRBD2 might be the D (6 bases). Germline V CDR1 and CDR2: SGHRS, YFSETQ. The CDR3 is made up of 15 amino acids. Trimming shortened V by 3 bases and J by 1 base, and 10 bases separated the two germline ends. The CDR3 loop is CASSSGTQNTGELFF. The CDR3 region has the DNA TGCGCCAGCAGCTCCGGGACTCAGAACACCGGGGAGCTGTTTTTT. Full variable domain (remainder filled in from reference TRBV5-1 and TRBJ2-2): KAGVTQTPRYLIKTRGQQVTLSCSPISGHRSVSWYQQTPGQGLQFLFEYFSETQRNKGNFPGRFSGRQFSNSRSEMNVSTLELGDSALYLCASSSGTQNTGELFFGEGSRLTVL.

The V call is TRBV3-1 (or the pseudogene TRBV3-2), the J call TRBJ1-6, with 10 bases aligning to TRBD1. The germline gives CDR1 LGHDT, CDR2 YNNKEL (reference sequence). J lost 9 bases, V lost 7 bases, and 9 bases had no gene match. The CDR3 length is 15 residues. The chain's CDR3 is CASTSGQGGGSPLHF. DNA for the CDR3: TGTGCCAGCACCTCCGGACAGGGGGGCGGTTCACCCCTCCACTTT.

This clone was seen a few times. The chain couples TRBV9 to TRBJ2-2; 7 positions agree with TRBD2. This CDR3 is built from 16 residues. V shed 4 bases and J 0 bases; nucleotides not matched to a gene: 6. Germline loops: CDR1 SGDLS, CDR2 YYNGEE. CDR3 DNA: TGTGCCAGCAGCATGCCCAGCGGGGCGAACACCGGGGAGCTGTTTTTT. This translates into CASSMPSGANTGELFF.

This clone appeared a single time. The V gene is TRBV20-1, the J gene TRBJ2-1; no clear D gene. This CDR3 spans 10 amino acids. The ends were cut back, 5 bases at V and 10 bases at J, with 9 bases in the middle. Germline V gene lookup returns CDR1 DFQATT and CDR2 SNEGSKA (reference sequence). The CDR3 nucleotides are TGCAGTGCTGCATTCGGGGAGCAGTTCTTC. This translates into CSAAFGEQFF.

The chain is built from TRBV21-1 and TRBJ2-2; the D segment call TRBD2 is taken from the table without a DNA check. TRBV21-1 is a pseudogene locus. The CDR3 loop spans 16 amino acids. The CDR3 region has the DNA TGTGCCAGCAGCAGGAAGCGGGAGACTTACACCGGGGAGCTGTTTTTT. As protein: CASSRKRETYTGELFF.

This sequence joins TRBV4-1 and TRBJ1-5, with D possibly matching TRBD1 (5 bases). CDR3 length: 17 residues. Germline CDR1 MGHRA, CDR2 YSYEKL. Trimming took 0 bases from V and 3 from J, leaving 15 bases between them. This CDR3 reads CASSQEWGRRFNQPQHF. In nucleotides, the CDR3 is TGCGCCAGCAGCCAAGAATGGGGCCGACGGTTCAATCAGCCCCAGCATTTT.

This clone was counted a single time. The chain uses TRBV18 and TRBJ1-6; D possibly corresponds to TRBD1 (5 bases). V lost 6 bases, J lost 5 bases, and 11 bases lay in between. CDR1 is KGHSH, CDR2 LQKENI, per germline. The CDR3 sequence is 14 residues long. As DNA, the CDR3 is TGTGCCAGCTCGGAGGGACGGAATAATTCACCCCTCCACTTT. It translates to CASSEGRNNSPLHF.

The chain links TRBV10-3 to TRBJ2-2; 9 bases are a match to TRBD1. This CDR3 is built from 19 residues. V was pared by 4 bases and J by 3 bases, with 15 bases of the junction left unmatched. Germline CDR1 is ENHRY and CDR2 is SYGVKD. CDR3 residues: CAISASWDRDRVDTGELFF. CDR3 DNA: TGTGCCATCAGTGCTTCCTGGGACAGGGATCGAGTGGACACCGGGGAGCTGTTTTTT.

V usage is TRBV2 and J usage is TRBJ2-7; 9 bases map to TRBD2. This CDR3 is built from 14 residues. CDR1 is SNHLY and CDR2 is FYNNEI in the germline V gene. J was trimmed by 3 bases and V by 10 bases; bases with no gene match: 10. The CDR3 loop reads CATGTSQPRYEQYF. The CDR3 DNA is TGTGCCACCGGGACTAGCCAACCCCGCTACGAGCAGTACTTC.

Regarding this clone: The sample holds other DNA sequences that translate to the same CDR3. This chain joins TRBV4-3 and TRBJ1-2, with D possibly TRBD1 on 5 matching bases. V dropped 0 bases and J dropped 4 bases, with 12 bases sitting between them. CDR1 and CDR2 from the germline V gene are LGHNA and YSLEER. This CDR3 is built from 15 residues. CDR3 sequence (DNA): TGCGCCAGCAGCCAAGATGGGGGGGGGTCCTATGGCTACACCTTC. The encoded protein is CASSQDGGGSYGYTF.

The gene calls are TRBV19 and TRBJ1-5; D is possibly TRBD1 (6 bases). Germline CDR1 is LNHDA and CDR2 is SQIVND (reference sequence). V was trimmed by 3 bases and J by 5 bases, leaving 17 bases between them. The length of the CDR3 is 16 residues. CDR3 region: CASSMIRQELDQPQHF. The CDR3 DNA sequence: TGTGCCAGTAGTATGATCCGACAGGAATTGGATCAGCCCCAGCATTTT.

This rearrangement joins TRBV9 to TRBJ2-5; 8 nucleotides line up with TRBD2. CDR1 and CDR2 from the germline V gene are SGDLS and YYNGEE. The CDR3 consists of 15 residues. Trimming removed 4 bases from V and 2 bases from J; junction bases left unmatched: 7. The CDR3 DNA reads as TGTGCCAGCAGCCCACAAGGGACTAGGCAAGAGACCCAGTACTTC. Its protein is CASSPQGTRQETQYF. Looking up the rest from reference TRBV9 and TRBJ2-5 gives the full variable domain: DSGVTQTPKHLITATGQRVTLRCSPRSGDLSVYWYQQSLDQGLQFLIQYYNGEERAKGNILERFSAQQFPDLHSELNLSSLELGDSALYFCASSPQGTRQETQYFGPGTRLLVL.

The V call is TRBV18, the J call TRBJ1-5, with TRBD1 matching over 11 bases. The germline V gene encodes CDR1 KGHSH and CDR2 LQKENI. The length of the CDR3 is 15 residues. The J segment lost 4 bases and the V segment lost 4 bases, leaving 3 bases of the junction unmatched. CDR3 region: CASSRGQGVNQPQHF. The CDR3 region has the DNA TGTGCCAGCTCACGGGGACAGGGGGTAAATCAGCCCCAGCATTTT.

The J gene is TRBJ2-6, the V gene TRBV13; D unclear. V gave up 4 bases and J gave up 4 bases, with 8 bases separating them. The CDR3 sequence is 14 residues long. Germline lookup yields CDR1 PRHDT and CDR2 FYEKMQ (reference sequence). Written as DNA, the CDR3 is TGTGCCAGCAGCTCGTCTACGGGGGCCAACGTCCTGACTTTC. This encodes CASSSSTGANVLTF.

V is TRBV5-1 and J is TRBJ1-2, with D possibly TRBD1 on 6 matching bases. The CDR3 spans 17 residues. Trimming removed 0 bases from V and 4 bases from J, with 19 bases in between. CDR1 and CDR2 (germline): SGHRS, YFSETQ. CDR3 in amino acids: CASSLGWTAENPYGYTF. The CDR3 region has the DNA TGCGCCAGCAGCTTGGGGTGGACAGCCGAAAACCCCTATGGCTACACCTTC.

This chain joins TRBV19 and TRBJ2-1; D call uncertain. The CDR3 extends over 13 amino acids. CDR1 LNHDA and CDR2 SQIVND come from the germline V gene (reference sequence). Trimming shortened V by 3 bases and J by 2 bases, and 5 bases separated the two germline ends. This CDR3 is CASSIPAYNEQFF. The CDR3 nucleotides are TGTGCCAGTAGTATCCCTGCCTACAATGAGCAGTTCTTC.

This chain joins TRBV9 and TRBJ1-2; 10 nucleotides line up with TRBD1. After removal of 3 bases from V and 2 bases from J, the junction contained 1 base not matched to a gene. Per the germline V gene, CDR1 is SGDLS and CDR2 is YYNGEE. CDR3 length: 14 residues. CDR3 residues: CASSAGQGNYGYTF. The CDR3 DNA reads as TGTGCCAGCAGCGCGGGACAGGGGAACTATGGCTACACCTTC.

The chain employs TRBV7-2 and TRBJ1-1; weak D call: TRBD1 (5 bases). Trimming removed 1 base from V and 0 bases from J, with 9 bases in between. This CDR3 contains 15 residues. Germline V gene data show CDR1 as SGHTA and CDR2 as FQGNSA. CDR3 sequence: CASSLGLGVNTEAFF. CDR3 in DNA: TGTGCCAGCAGCTTAGGTTTAGGGGTGAACACTGAAGCTTTCTTT.

The CDR3 region is CASTRTSGGAAYNEQFF. Written as DNA, the CDR3 is TGTGCCAGCACCCGTACTAGCGGGGGGGCGGCCTACAATGAGCAGTTCTTC. The rearrangement joins TRBV9 to TRBJ2-1; TRBD2 agrees at 13 bases. The V gene end was trimmed by 6 bases and the J gene end by 2 bases; junction bases not matched to a gene: 8. Per germline, CDR1 SGDLS and CDR2 YYNGEE. The CDR3 is 17 residues long.

The CDR3 loop reads CASSPAGTGNNYGYTF. The CDR3 nucleotides are TGTGCCAGCAGTCCAGCGGGGACAGGAAATAACTATGGCTACACCTTC. The chain links TRBV28 to TRBJ1-2; 8 positions agree with TRBD1. This CDR3 comprises 16 residues. Germline CDR1 MDHEN, CDR2 SYDVKM. V gave up 5 bases and J gave up 1 base; unmatched junction bases: 9.